Described below is a single TCR beta chain sequence and its context. Its antigen remains undetermined. No much larger clonotype is one base removed from it; base qualities were not supplied. The label giving this sample's time point can be read as: cycle 1 day 1 (C1D1), immediately before nivolumab initiation. Relapse after autologous stem cell transplantation had occurred in all trial patients, and cohorts A, B and C were distinguished by prior brentuximab vedotin exposure. The trial cohort included roughly 60 patients with relapsed/refractory classical Hodgkin lymphoma, and each patient had a best overall response of complete response, partial response or progressive disease. Trial patients were treated with single-agent nivolumab in the multi-cohort phase II CheckMate 205 trial. An independent review committee assessed best overall response by applying the 2007 International Working Group response criteria. Trial PBMCs were collected immediately before nivolumab initiation (C1D1) and during therapy at cycle 2 day 1 and cycle 4 day 1. Peripheral blood was collected in 8 mL Vacutainer Cell Preparation Tubes, from which PBMCs were isolated by centrifugation and then cryopreserved.

Genomic DNA was extracted with the Qiagen DNeasy kit from unsorted PBMCs and from negatively selected CD4+ and CD8+ fractions. Amplification of TCR beta CDR3 regions was done by immunoSEQ multiplex PCR with primers that anneal to V and J segments. Amplification bias was minimized using a synthetic immune receptor repertoire, and residual bias was removed computationally after sequencing. Regarding the original processing steps: Repertoire diversity was quantified as the Shannon entropy index using custom Python scripts. Unsorted, CD4+ and CD8+ repertoires were analyzed separately, except in combined analyses where CD4+ and CD8+ sequences were merged in silico. Clonal expansion was defined as a frequency increase of at least 2-fold after treatment compared with C1D1, and clones undetected at baseline were assigned a pseudocount of 0.5. Singleton clones were defined as clones with 0 or 1 copy at C1D1, and non-singleton clones were defined as clones with 2 or more copies. Clones expanded in unsorted samples were annotated as CD4+, CD8+ or unknown by matching protein sequences in sorted samples from the same patient. Diversity changes from C1D1 to C4D1 were tested in paired samples using Wilcoxon tests. TCRdb obtained this table from immuneACCESS and retained in-frame rearrangements with V and J assigned. These tables miss some clones; where compared with another copy, unresolved V genes account for less than half of the shortfall, and the remainder is unexplained. The DNA gave D and trimming, while V, J and clone size come from that table. This sample lists roughly 97,000 clones; roughly 84% were detected once. The top ten constitute over 9% of the sample.

This sample is part of a study of PD-1 blockade in classical Hodgkin lymphoma (dated by TCRdb to 2020 to 2022). The study in broad terms: Nivolumab dosing was 3 mg/kg intravenously every 2 weeks, continuing until either disease progression or unacceptable toxicity. A peripheral blood immune signature of response to PD-1 blockade in classical Hodgkin lymphoma was defined using TCR beta sequencing and CyTOF. Overall results and qualifications from the work: The study was limited to a single clinical trial cohort, and causes of repertoire differences, possibly disease activity or prior therapy, remained undefined. Baseline TCR diversity was reported to be lower in newly diagnosed patients than in healthy donors, and even lower in relapsed/refractory patients. Trial patients achieving complete response had baseline diversity similar to newly diagnosed patients, whereas partial responders and progressors had significantly lower diversity. Diversity was lower in patients who began nivolumab less than 1 year after ASCT, so these patients were left out of later analyses to avoid confounding by immune reconstitution. By C4D1, a significant rise was seen in CD4+ TCR diversity but not in CD8+ TCR diversity (p=0.0027 vs p=0.16), and the rise was most apparent among complete responders (p=0.02).

For CDR1 and CDR2, the germline V gene lists SGHDT and YYEEEE. Measured from the cysteine to the phenylalanine, the CDR3 is 13 residues long. Just the 39-base CDR3 DNA is kept, in frame starting at base 1. Between the V and J ends, shortened by 7 bases and 3 bases respectively, the junction contains 14 bases. This specimen consisted of peripheral blood mononuclear cells (PBMCs), obtained at baseline. The chain is assembled from TRBV5-6 and TRBJ2-7, with the D gene not clear enough to name. This sequence originates from a human donor with classical Hodgkin lymphoma. The DNA is TGTGCCAGCTCCACCCCCCCTCACTACGAGCAGTACTTC. It codes for CASSTPPHYEQYF. The variable domain in full, with residues beyond the CDR3 obtained from the reference TRBV5-6 and TRBJ2-7 genes, is DAGVTQSPTHLIKTRGQQVTLRCSPKSGHDTVSWYQQALGQGPQFIFQYYEEEERQRGNFPDRFSGHQFPNYSSELNVNALLLGDSALYLCASSTPPHYEQYFGPGTRLTVT.